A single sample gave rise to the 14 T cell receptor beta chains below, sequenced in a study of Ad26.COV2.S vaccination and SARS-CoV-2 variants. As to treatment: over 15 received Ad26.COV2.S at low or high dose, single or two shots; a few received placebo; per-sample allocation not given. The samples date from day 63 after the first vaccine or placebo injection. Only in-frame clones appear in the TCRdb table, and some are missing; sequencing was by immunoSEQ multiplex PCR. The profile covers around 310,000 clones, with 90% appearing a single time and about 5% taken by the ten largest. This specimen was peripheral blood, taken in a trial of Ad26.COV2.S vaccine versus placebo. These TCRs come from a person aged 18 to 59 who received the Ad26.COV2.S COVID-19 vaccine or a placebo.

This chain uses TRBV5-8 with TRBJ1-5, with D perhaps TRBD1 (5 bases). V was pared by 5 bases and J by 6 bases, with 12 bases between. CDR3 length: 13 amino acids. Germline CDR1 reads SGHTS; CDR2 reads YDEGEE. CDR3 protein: CASRFPGGQPQHF. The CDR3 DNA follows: TGTGCCAGCAGGTTCCCGGGGGGTCAGCCCCAGCATTTT.

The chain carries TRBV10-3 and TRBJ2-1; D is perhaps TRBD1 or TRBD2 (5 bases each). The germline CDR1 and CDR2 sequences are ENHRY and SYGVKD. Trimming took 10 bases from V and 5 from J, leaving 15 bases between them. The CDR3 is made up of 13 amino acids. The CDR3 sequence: CATGTRADNEQFF. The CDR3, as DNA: TGTGCCACCGGGACCCGCGCTGACAATGAGCAGTTCTTC.

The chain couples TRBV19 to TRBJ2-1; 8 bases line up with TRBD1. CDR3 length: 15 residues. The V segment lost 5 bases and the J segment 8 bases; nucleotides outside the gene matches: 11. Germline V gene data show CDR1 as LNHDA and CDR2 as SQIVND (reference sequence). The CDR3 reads CASSLGQGWTYEQFF. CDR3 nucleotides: TGTGCCAGTAGTCTAGGACAGGGATGGACGTATGAGCAGTTCTTC.

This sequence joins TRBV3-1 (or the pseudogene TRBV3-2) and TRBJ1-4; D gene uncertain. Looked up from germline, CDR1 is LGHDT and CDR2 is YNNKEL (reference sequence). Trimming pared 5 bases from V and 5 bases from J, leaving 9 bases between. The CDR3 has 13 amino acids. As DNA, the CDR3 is TGTGCCAGCAGCGGGCCGGTGAATGAAAAACTGTTTTTT. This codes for CASSGPVNEKLFF.

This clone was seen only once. The CDR3 sequence is CATSSAGAHTEAFF. CDR3 coding DNA: TGTGCCACCAGCAGTGCCGGGGCTCACACTGAAGCTTTCTTT. The V call is TRBV15, the J call TRBJ1-1; weak D call: TRBD1 (5 bases). V was clipped by 3 bases and J by 3 bases, with 11 bases between them. This CDR3 comprises 14 residues. In germline, CDR1 is LNHNV, CDR2 YYDKDF (reference sequence).

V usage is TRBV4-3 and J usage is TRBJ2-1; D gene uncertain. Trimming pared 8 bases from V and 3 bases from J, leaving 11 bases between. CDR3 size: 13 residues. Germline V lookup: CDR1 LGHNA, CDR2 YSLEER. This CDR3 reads CASGVENYNEQFF. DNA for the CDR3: TGCGCCAGCGGGGTCGAAAACTACAATGAGCAGTTCTTC.

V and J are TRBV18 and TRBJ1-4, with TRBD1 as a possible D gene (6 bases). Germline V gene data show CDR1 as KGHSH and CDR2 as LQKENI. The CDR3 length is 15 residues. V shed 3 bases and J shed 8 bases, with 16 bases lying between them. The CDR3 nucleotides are TGTGCCAGCTCACCTATGGGGGGCTCAGAGGAAAAACTGTTTTTT. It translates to CASSPMGGSEEKLFF.

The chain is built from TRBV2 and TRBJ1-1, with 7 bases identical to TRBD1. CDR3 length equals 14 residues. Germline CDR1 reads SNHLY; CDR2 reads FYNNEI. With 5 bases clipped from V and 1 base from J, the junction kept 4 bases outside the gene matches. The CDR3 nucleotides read TGTGCCAGCAGTAAGACAGGGTCGAACACTGAAGCTTTCTTT. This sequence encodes CASSKTGSNTEAFF.

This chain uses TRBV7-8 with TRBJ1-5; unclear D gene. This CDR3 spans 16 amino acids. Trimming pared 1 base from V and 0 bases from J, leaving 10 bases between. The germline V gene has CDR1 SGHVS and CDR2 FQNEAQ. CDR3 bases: TGTGCCAGCAGCTTAGTGTTTCGGTATAGCAATCAGCCCCAGCATTTT. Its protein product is CASSLVFRYSNQPQHF.

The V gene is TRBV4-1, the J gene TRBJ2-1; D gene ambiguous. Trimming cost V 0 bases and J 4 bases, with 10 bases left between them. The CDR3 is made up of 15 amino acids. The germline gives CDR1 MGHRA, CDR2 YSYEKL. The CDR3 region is CASSQEGSPYNEQFF. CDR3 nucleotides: TGCGCCAGCAGCCAAGAGGGAAGTCCGTACAATGAGCAGTTCTTC.

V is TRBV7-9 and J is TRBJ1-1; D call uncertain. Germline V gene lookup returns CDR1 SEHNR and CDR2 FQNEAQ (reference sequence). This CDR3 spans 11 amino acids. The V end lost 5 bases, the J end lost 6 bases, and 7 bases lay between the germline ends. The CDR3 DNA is TGTGCCAGCAGCCAAGTGTCTGAAGCTTTCTTT. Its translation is CASSQVSEAFF.

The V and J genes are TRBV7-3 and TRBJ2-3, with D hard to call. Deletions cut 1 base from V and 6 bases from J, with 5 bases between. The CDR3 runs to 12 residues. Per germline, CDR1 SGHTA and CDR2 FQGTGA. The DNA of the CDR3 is TGTGCCAGCAGCTTAAGTAGGGATACGCAGTATTTT. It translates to CASSLSRDTQYF.

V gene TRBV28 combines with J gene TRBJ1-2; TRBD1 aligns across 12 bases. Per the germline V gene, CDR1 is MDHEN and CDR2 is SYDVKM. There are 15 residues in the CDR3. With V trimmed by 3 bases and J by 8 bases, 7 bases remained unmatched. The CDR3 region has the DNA TGTGCCAGCAGTTTCCCGGGACAGGGGGCGAAAGGCTACACCTTC. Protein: CASSFPGQGAKGYTF.

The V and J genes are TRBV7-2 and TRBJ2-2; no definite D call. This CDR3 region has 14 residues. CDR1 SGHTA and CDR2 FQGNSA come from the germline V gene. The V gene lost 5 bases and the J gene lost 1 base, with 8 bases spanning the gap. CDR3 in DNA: TGTGCCAGCAGCCCCGCACAGAACACCGGGGAGCTGTTTTTT. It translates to CASSPAQNTGELFF.